This TCR beta chain was profiled in a study of blood T cell repertoires in COVID-19. Background on the study: Sources were T cells, B-cell-depleted T cells, or PBMCs; the material itself was cDNA or gDNA.

Between the trimmed V and J ends, which lost 6 bases and 0 bases, there was a span of 13 bases. CDR1 and CDR2 from the germline V gene are SGHTA and FQGNSA. The CDR3 contains 15 residues. This clone came up once. Authors' methods: Nucleated cell number was recorded as an estimate derived from reference gene primer amplification. Profiled with immunoSEQ multiplex PCR; TCRdb holds only in-frame clones, not every one. For V, J and clone size, that table is used; D and trimming come from the DNA. Among about 150,000 clones listed, just over 85% were seen once. Sequenced: peripheral blood. This sequence was found in a man aged 65-85 years with acute or convalescent COVID-19. V usage is TRBV7-2 and J usage is TRBJ2-3; tentatively, D is TRBD1 (6 bases). The chain's CDR3 is CASSQDSHSTDTQYF. In DNA, the CDR3 is TGTGCCAGCAGTCAGGACAGCCATAGCACAGATACGCAGTATTTT.